These T cell receptor beta chains were read from a single sample in a study of OX40 agonist ivuxolimab in advanced cancers. Sequenced by immunoSEQ multiplex PCR; TCRdb stores in-frame clones only, minus some. This sample yields about 81,000 clones, of which roughly 91% are seen a single time; less than 0.6% belongs to the top ten. The starting material was CD4+ or CD8+ T cells sorted from blood, obtained in a trial of the OX40 agonist ivuxolimab. The receptors here all came from an adult with an advanced solid tumor such as melanoma, head and neck, liver or kidney cancer. CDR3s include the opening cysteine and the closing phenylalanine or tryptophan. The D gene is left open where the match is weak. Size is stated for part of the rows, as once, few or many counts, or as a class when the clone is expanded.

abundance	v_gene	d_gene	j_gene	CDR3nt	CDR3aa
.	TRBV6-5	.	TRBJ1-2	TGTGCCAGCAGTCCCGGTCCCGTCTTC	CASSPGPVF
.	TRBV11-2	.	TRBJ2-7	TGTGCCAGCAGCTCATACAGGTTCACACAGGGCGAGCAGTACTTC	CASSSYRFTQGEQYF
.	TRBV7-2	.	TRBJ2-2	TGTGCCAGCAGCCCTCTGGGCGGCAACACCGGGGAGCTGTTTTTT	CASSPLGGNTGELFF
.	TRBV7-9	TRBD1	TRBJ2-3	TGTGCCAGCAGCCGGACAGGGTACACAGATACGCAGTATTTT	CASSRTGYTDTQYF
.	TRBV27	.	TRBJ1-2	TGTGCCGTTAGAAGGGGCGCGGGCTATGGCTACACCTTC	CAVRRGAGYGYTF
.	TRBV6-5	.	TRBJ1-4	TGTGCCAGCAGTTTCCAACCCCAGGCTAATGAAAAACTGTTTTTT	CASSFQPQANEKLFF
.	TRBV5-1	TRBD1	TRBJ2-3	TGCGCCAGCAGCTCTTCCGGGACAGCCCCAGATACGCAGTATTTT	CASSSSGTAPDTQYF
.	TRBV6-5	.	TRBJ1-4	TGTGCCAGCAGTGAGTCGGGAGGCGTTGAAAAACTGTTTTTT	CASSESGGVEKLFF
once	TRBV7-2	.	TRBJ1-1	TGTGCCAGCAGCCTACGACAGAGGAACACTGAAGCTTTCTTT	CASSLRQRNTEAFF
.	TRBV7-2	TRBD2	TRBJ2-2	TGTGCCACACCGGTACTAGCGGGGTCCCTGAACACCGGGGAGCTGTTTTTT	CATPVLAGSLNTGELFF
.	TRBV5-1	.	TRBJ2-5	TGCGCCAGCCGGACCGCTCCGCTTGAGACCCAGTACTTC	CASRTAPLETQYF
few	TRBV7-6	.	TRBJ1-3	TGTGCCAGCAGCTCTAGGGATAGCTCTGGAAACACCATATATTTT	CASSSRDSSGNTIYF
.	TRBV10-3	TRBD1	TRBJ1-2	TGTGCCATCAGTGTTGCAGGGGGCGAGCGTGGCTACACCTTC	CAISVAGGERGYTF
few	TRBV9	.	TRBJ1-1	TGTGCCAGCAGCGTAGGTCCGAACACTGAAGCTTTCTTT	CASSVGPNTEAFF
.	TRBV2	TRBD1	TRBJ1-1	TGTGCCAGCAGGGAAGACAGGGTTGATGAAGCTTTCTTT	CASREDRVDEAFF
.	TRBV18	.	TRBJ2-7	TGTGCCAGCAAGCAGGGGCCATCCTACGAGCAGTACTTC	CASKQGPSYEQYF
.	TRBV29-1	.	TRBJ1-1	TGCAGCGTCGGCGGGACACAGGAACAAGCTTTCTTT	CSVGGTQEQAFF
.	TRBV5-4	.	TRBJ2-7	TGTGCCAGCAGCTTGGGGCGGGCCCCGAGCTCCTACGAGCAGTACTTC	CASSLGRAPSSYEQYF
once	TRBV6-6	TRBD2	TRBJ2-5	TGTGCCAGCAGTATACCTAGCGGGGACGAAGAGACCCAGTACTTC	CASSIPSGDEETQYF
.	TRBV9	.	TRBJ2-3	TGTGCCAGCAGCGGGGGTCGGGGCGATAGCACAGATACGCAGTATTTT	CASSGGRGDSTDTQYF
.	TRBV7-3	.	TRBJ2-1	TGTGCCAGCAGCCTTAGTGGGGGCTCCTACAATGAGCAGTTCTTC	CASSLSGGSYNEQFF
.	TRBV21-1	.	TRBJ2-3	TGTGCCAGCAGCAAAGTAACCGAGAGGGGGTTCACAGATACGCAGTATTTT	CASSKVTERGFTDTQYF
.	TRBV7-6	.	TRBJ2-3	TGTGCCAGCGGCTTGGGGCGTAAGATTAGCACAGATACGCAGTATTTT	CASGLGRKISTDTQYF
.	TRBV4-2	TRBD1	TRBJ1-1	TGTGCCAGCAGCCGGGGGGGACAGGTCGGCACTGAAGCTTTCTTT	CASSRGGQVGTEAFF
few	TRBV4-1	TRBD2	TRBJ2-5	TGCGCCAGCAGCCAAGTCGGGCGGAGCGGGACGCAAGAGACCCAGTACTTC	CASSQVGRSGTQETQYF
.	TRBV18	.	TRBJ1-4	TGTGCCAGCTCACCTAAAAAGATAGAAAATGAAAAACTGTTTTTT	CASSPKKIENEKLFF
.	TRBV18	.	TRBJ1-5	TGTGCCAGCTCCTTGCTGGAGCGGGGGGCACCCCAGCATTTT	CASSLLERGAPQHF
.	TRBV10-1	.	TRBJ1-2	TGCGCCAGCAGAAATAAGGGTTTCTATGGCTACACCTTC	CASRNKGFYGYTF
.	TRBV6-1	.	TRBJ2-5	TGTGCCAGCAGTGAAGCGGACCGGACCCAGTACTTC	CASSEADRTQYF
.	TRBV28	TRBD1	TRBJ1-4	TGTGCCAGCAGTTTGGGGGGGACAGCTACAACTAATGAAAAACTGTTTTTT	CASSLGGTATTNEKLFF
once	TRBV5-4	TRBD2	TRBJ2-5	TGTGCCAGCAGCTTGCGGGAGGGAGAGACCCAGTACTTC	CASSLREGETQYF
.	TRBV5-4	TRBD2	TRBJ2-2	TGTGCCAGCAGCTTAACAGGCGGGGGGGTGGCGAACACCGGGGAGCTGTTTTTT	CASSLTGGGVANTGELFF
.	TRBV6-5	.	TRBJ1-3	TGTGCCAGCACCCGAGACCCAAGCTCTGGAAACACCATATATTTT	CASTRDPSSGNTIYF
.	TRBV29-1	.	TRBJ2-5	TGCAGCGTTGAAGATCGGCAGGGATGGGACGAGACCCAGTACTTC	CSVEDRQGWDETQYF
.	TRBV6-5	.	TRBJ1-3	TGTGCCAGCATAGGAGGGACAATTAGAAACACCATATATTTT	CASIGGTIRNTIYF